The rows below give T cell receptor beta chains drawn from one sample of a study of T cell responses to AZD1222 COVID-19 vaccine. Assay: immunoSEQ multiplex PCR; the TCRdb copy retains only in-frame clones and omits some. The sample holds some 60,000 clones, approximately 80% seen once. Specimen: peripheral blood, collected 28 days after the second AZD1222 dose. These receptors came from an adult who received the AZD1222 COVID-19 vaccine. Each CDR3 is given with its conserved first and last residue. The order of the fields is V gene, J gene, clone size, D gene, CDR3 length, CDR3 DNA, CDR3 protein. The D gene is left open where the match is weak. For some rows the clone size is stated as once, few or many, or as a class when expanded; others skip it.

>TRBV25-1|TRBJ1-1|.|.|12
TGTGCCAGCAGTGGGGTCGGCACTGAAGCTTTCTTT
CASSGVGTEAFF
>TRBV5-1|TRBJ1-1|.|.|14
TGCGCCAGCAGCTTAGTGGCAGAGAACACTGAAGCTTTCTTT
CASSLVAENTEAFF
>TRBV24-1|TRBJ1-5|.|.|19
TGTGCCACCAGTGATCCCCGGGAAGGGGGGGGGTATAGCAATCAGCCCCAGCATTTT
CATSDPREGGGYSNQPQHF
>TRBV24-1|TRBJ1-2|few|TRBD1|14
TGTGCCACCAGTGATCCCGGACAGGCATATGGCTACACCTTC
CATSDPGQAYGYTF
>TRBV4-2|TRBJ1-2|.|.|14
TGTGCCAGCAGCGATACGGGAGCTAACTATGGCTACACCTTC
CASSDTGANYGYTF
>TRBV6-5|TRBJ2-1|.|TRBD2|15
TGTGCCAGCAGTTTCACGGGAGGGCACTACAATGAGCAGTTCTTC
CASSFTGGHYNEQFF
>TRBV7-9|TRBJ1-4|.|.|14
TGTGCCAGCAGCTTAACTCCAACTAATGAAAAACTGTTTTTT
CASSLTPTNEKLFF
>TRBV19|TRBJ1-1|.|TRBD1|13
TGTGCCAGTAGTGTCGACAGGGTAACTGAAGCTTTCTTT
CASSVDRVTEAFF
>TRBV19|TRBJ1-3|.|.|14
TGTGCCAGTAATCCTTCGGTAGTCTCGGACACCATATATTTT
CASNPSVVSDTIYF
>TRBV3-1/TRBV3-2|TRBJ1-6|.|.|12
TGTGCCAGCAGCCAATTGAATCTACCCCTCCACTTT
CASSQLNLPLHF
>TRBV11-2|TRBJ1-3|.|.|14
TGTGCCAGCAGCTTAGGTACTTCTGGAAACACCATATATTTT
CASSLGTSGNTIYF
>TRBV5-6|TRBJ1-5|.|TRBD1|16
TGTGCCAGCAGCCCGTGGACAGGCTATAGCAATCAGCCCCAGCATTTT
CASSPWTGYSNQPQHF
>TRBV19|TRBJ2-7|.|TRBD1|15
TGTGCCAGTAGTAATCAGGGGGCGTTAATTCACGAGCAGTACTTC
CASSNQGALIHEQYF
>TRBV4-1|TRBJ1-2|few|.|14
TGCGCCAGCAGCAAAGAGCAGCAGTCTTATGGCTACACCTTC
CASSKEQQSYGYTF
>TRBV27|TRBJ2-7|.|.|15
TGTGCCAGCAGTATTAAAGGGGGGATTGATTACGAGCAGTACTTC
CASSIKGGIDYEQYF
>TRBV30|TRBJ2-3|.|.|12
TGTGCCTGGAGTAACTCGGGGGATACGCAGTATTTT
CAWSNSGDTQYF
>TRBV3-1/TRBV3-2|TRBJ2-7|.|TRBD1|12
TGTGCCAGCAGCCAAGATCAAAGGGGGCCTTACTTC
CASSQDQRGPYF
>TRBV4-3|TRBJ1-4|.|.|13
TGCGCCAGCAGCCGGGACACGGGGGAAAAACTGTTTTTT
CASSRDTGEKLFF
>TRBV12-3/TRBV12-4|TRBJ1-4|.|.|13
TGTGCCAGCAGTTTCGGTACAGATGGAAAACTGTTTTTT
CASSFGTDGKLFF
>TRBV15|TRBJ1-5|once|.|15
TGTGCCACCAGCAGCTGGGGTATAGGCAATCAGCCCCAGCATTTT
CATSSWGIGNQPQHF
>TRBV27|TRBJ2-2|.|.|15
TGTGCCAGCAGTTTATTTCCGCCTGCCGCCGGGGAGCTGTTTTTT
CASSLFPPAAGELFF
>TRBV25-1|TRBJ2-2|.|TRBD1|15
TGTGCCAGCAGCCTCCGCGACAGGGGCACCGGGGAGCTGTTTTTT
CASSLRDRGTGELFF
>TRBV6-5|TRBJ1-2|once|.|15
TGTGCCAGCAGTTACCGGGGGGAGGCTAACTATGGCTACACCTTC
CASSYRGEANYGYTF
>TRBV7-2|TRBJ1-3|.|TRBD1|19
TGTGCCAGCAGCACACGAGCCGGGACAGGGCCACTCTCTGGAAACACCATATATTTT
CASSTRAGTGPLSGNTIYF
>TRBV6-5|TRBJ1-2|.|.|14
TGTGCCAGCAGTCCCTCGCCAGGAGGGTATGGCTACACCTTC
CASSPSPGGYGYTF
>TRBV11-3|TRBJ2-1|.|.|13
TGTGCCAGCAGCTTAGTCAGGGGCAGGGAGCAGTTCTTC
CASSLVRGREQFF
>TRBV5-5|TRBJ1-2|.|.|16
TGTGCCAGCAGCGTACTACGGACAGACACTAACTATGGCTACACCTTC
CASSVLRTDTNYGYTF
>TRBV7-9|TRBJ2-2|.|TRBD2|17
TGTGCCAGCAGCTTAGTTGCGGGGGGAACCTTCACCGGGGAGCTGTTTTTT
CASSLVAGGTFTGELFF
>TRBV6-1|TRBJ1-2|.|TRBD1|14
TGTGCCAGCAGTGAGACAGGGGATATCTATGGCTACACCTTC
CASSETGDIYGYTF
>TRBV18|TRBJ2-2|.|.|14
TGTGCCAGCTGCCGGGCAGGGAACACCGGGGAGCTGTTTTTT
CASCRAGNTGELFF
>TRBV11-3|TRBJ2-5|.|.|15
TGTGCCAGCAGCTTTTCCAGGGGAGGGGGAGAGACCCAGTACTTC
CASSFSRGGGETQYF
>TRBV27|TRBJ2-7|.|.|15
TGTGCCAGCAGTTTAAGGGCCCAAAGCTCCTACGAGCAGTACTTC
CASSLRAQSSYEQYF
>TRBV2|TRBJ2-3|.|.|16
TGTGCCAGCATATCGTTGCCCGGGGGAAGCACAGATACGCAGTATTTT
CASISLPGGSTDTQYF
>TRBV2|TRBJ1-2|.|.|12
TGTGCCAGCAGTGAGGCAGGACGTGGCTACACCTTC
CASSEAGRGYTF
>TRBV7-8|TRBJ1-5|.|.|14
TGTGCCAGCAGCCCGGCCGGGGGCGCTCAGCCCCAGCATTTT
CASSPAGGAQPQHF
>TRBV20-1|TRBJ2-7|.|TRBD2|15
TGCAGTGCTAGTAAAGGCCTAGCGGGGGTCTCCGAGCAGTACTTC
CSASKGLAGVSEQYF
>TRBV4-2|TRBJ2-2|.|TRBD2|17
TGTGCCAGCAGCCGGAAGAGCGGGGGGGCTGACACCGGGGAGCTGTTTTTT
CASSRKSGGADTGELFF